This T cell receptor (beta chain) was sequenced during a study of cytomegalovirus exposure and HLA in healthy donors. Use of 60 Vbeta and 13 Jbeta primers characterized the PCR. The repertoire was sequenced with immunoSEQ multiplex PCR; TCRdb's copy has only in-frame clones and lacks some. The table has roughly 88,000 clones, approximately 71% seen once; the top ten hold 2.5% to 3%. V was trimmed by 0 bases and J by 2 bases, leaving 14 bases between them. Germline assignment: CDR1 SGHTS and CDR2 YDEGEE. The CDR3 has 16 amino acids. This clone has more than one count but fewer than ten. The rearrangement links TRBV5-8 to TRBJ2-5; D possibly corresponds to TRBD2 (6 bases). This TCR came from a man aged 50 or older in good health and CMV-seronegative. The source material was PBMCs. The CDR3: CASSLAAGLDQETQYF. CDR3 nucleotide sequence: TGTGCCAGCAGCTTGGCGGCGGGATTAGATCAAGAGACCCAGTACTTC.